A selection of T cell receptor beta chains follows, all from one sample in a study of blood T cell repertoires in COVID-19. This table comes from immunoSEQ multiplex PCR, and its TCRdb copy is limited to in-frame clones, with some not included. Of some 250,000 clones in the sample, over 70% are singletons; the top ten hold 3.3%. Sequences were obtained from peripheral blood. The origin of the receptors is a woman aged 80 or over with acute or convalescent COVID-19. CDR3s include the opening cysteine and the closing phenylalanine or tryptophan. D genes are given only for firm matches. Clone size is given for some rows only: seen once, a few or many times, or a class if the clone is expanded.

>-|TRBV5-1|TRBJ1-2|few
TGCGCCAGCAGCTTCCAAACAGGAATAACCGCTAACTATGGCTACACCTTC
CASSFQTGITANYGYTF
>TRBD2|TRBV27|TRBJ2-1|-
TGTGCCAGCAGTTTAAGATCCCCCAGCGGGAGGGCCTCATCCTACAATGAGCAGTTCTTC
CASSLRSPSGRASSYNEQFF
>TRBD1|TRBV3-1/TRBV3-2|TRBJ2-3|-
TGTGCCAGCAGCCAAGGTCCCAGGGGGCGTACAGATACGCAGTATTTT
CASSQGPRGRTDTQYF
>TRBD1|TRBV7-9|TRBJ1-4|-
TGTGCCAGCAGCTCGGACAGGGGGAATGAAAAACTGTTTTTT
CASSSDRGNEKLFF
>TRBD1|TRBV12-3/TRBV12-4|TRBJ2-7|once
TGTGCCAGCAGCCGGGACAGCTACGGGCAGTACTTC
CASSRDSYGQYF
>-|TRBV3-1/TRBV3-2|TRBJ1-2|-
TGTGCCAGCAGCCAAGAGGTGAGAGCTAACTATGGCTACACCTTC
CASSQEVRANYGYTF
>TRBD1|TRBV5-1|TRBJ1-5|-
TGCGCCAGCAGCCCCGGGACAGGGGCTAGCAATCAGCCCCAGCATTTT
CASSPGTGASNQPQHF
>-|TRBV6-5|TRBJ1-2|-
TGTGCCAGCAGTTCAACGAGAGCTAACTATGGCTACACCTTC
CASSSTRANYGYTF
>-|TRBV5-1|TRBJ1-2|-
TGCGCCAGCAGCTTGGGGCAGGTGAGAAACTATGGCTACACCTTC
CASSLGQVRNYGYTF
>-|TRBV13|TRBJ1-1|-
TGTGCCAGCAGCTCCGGCGTACAGGGTTTTGGTTCCGGAAAAACTGAAGCTTTCTTT
CASSSGVQGFGSGKTEAFF
>TRBD1|TRBV28|TRBJ1-6|-
TGTGCCAGCAGTTTGAGGGACAGGGGGCGAGGTAATTCACCCCTCCACTTT
CASSLRDRGRGNSPLHF
>-|TRBV19|TRBJ1-5|-
TGTGCCAGTAGTATAGTGGGGACTTTGGAGGCGCCCCAGCATTTT
CASSIVGTLEAPQHF
>TRBD2|TRBV4-1|TRBJ2-3|-
TGCGCCAGCAGATTAGCGGGAGGCTCTAGCACAGATACGCAGTATTTT
CASRLAGGSSTDTQYF
>-|TRBV6-5|TRBJ1-2|-
TGTGCCAGCAGGACCAGGGATAACTATGGCTACACCTTC
CASRTRDNYGYTF
>-|TRBV7-9|TRBJ2-6|-
TGTGCCAGCAGCTTAGCCGGTGGGGCCAACGTCCTGACTTTC
CASSLAGGANVLTF
>-|TRBV4-3|TRBJ1-1|-
TGCGCCAGCAGCCAAGTCCTGGGGGCGCGGACTGAAGCTTTCTTT
CASSQVLGARTEAFF
>-|TRBV4-1|TRBJ1-2|-
TGCGCCAGCAGCCAAGATTGGCTCGCTAACTATGGCTACACCTTC
CASSQDWLANYGYTF
>TRBD1|TRBV7-3|TRBJ2-1|-
TGTGCCAGCAGCTTGGACAGGGCCTACAATGAGCAGTTCTTC
CASSLDRAYNEQFF
>TRBD1|TRBV2|TRBJ2-4|-
TGTGCCAGCGGGACAGGGGTCGGCATTCAGTACTTC
CASGTGVGIQYF
>TRBD1|TRBV6-6|TRBJ1-4|-
TGTGCCAGCAGTTCCGACAGGGACGCGAATGAAAAACTGTTTTTT
CASSSDRDANEKLFF
>-|TRBV5-1|TRBJ1-6|-
TGCGCCAGCAGCTTGGGACAGGTTCATAATTCACCCCTCCACTTT
CASSLGQVHNSPLHF
>TRBD2|TRBV5-1|TRBJ2-5|-
TGCGCCAGCAGCCGGACTAGCGGGATGGAGACCCAGTACTTC
CASSRTSGMETQYF
>TRBD1|TRBV18|TRBJ1-5|-
TGTGCCAGCTCACCGACGGGACAGGGTAGTAATCAGCCCCAGCATTTT
CASSPTGQGSNQPQHF
>-|TRBV28|TRBJ1-6|-
TGTGCCAGCAGTTTAACAGGACAATTCGGAAATTCACCCCTCCACTTT
CASSLTGQFGNSPLHF
>TRBD1|TRBV5-1|TRBJ1-5|-
TGCGCCAGCAGCCCCGGGACAGGGCCCTCCATCAATCAGCCCCAGCATTTT
CASSPGTGPSINQPQHF
>-|TRBV4-2|TRBJ1-5|-
TGTGCCAGCAGCCAAGATCGGGGGCAGCCCCAGCATTTT
CASSQDRGQPQHF
>-|TRBV9|TRBJ2-3|-
TGTGCCAGCAGCGTAGGAGGGTCCACTAGCACAGATACGCAGTATTTT
CASSVGGSTSTDTQYF
>-|TRBV7-9|TRBJ2-3|-
TGTGCCAGCAGCTTGACAGGAACAGATACGCAGTATTTT
CASSLTGTDTQYF
>TRBD1|TRBV5-1|TRBJ1-4|once
TGCGCCAGCAGCTTGGGGACAGGGAGGGAAAAACTGTTTTTT
CASSLGTGREKLFF
>TRBD1|TRBV19|TRBJ1-3|-
TGTGCCAGTTTTTCCAGGGGGCCTGGAAACACCATATATTTT
CASFSRGPGNTIYF
>-|TRBV28|TRBJ2-7|-
TGTGCCAGCAGTTTAAACGGGGGCGAGCAGTACTTC
CASSLNGGEQYF
>-|TRBV7-3|TRBJ1-1|-
TGTGCCAGCAGCTCCCAAGGGGAAGCGGGCACTGAAGCTTTCTTT
CASSSQGEAGTEAFF
>TRBD1|TRBV2|TRBJ1-2|-
TGTGCCAGCAGCCGGACAGGGCTTGGCTACACCTTC
CASSRTGLGYTF
>-|TRBV11-2|TRBJ1-1|few
TGTGCCAGCAGACCTCTGGGGGCGTCGATGAACACTGAAGCTTTCTTT
CASRPLGASMNTEAFF
>TRBD2|TRBV27|TRBJ2-3|few
TGTGCCAGCAGGCCAGGGACTAGCGGAAGCACAGATACGCAGTATTTT
CASRPGTSGSTDTQYF
>TRBD1|TRBV29-1|TRBJ1-2|-
TGCAGCGTTGGACAGGGTGTTATTGGCTACACCTTC
CSVGQGVIGYTF
>TRBD1|TRBV7-9|TRBJ1-1|-
TGTGCCAGCCGGACAGGGGGCGCGAACACTGAAGCTTTCTTT
CASRTGGANTEAFF
>TRBD1|TRBV5-5|TRBJ1-5|-
TGTGCCAGCAGCTTGGGACAGGGTAGCAATCAGCCCCAGCATTTT
CASSLGQGSNQPQHF
>-|TRBV5-1|TRBJ2-7|-
TGCGCCAGCAGCTTGACAGGAACCCCCGAGCAGTACTTC
CASSLTGTPEQYF
>TRBD2|TRBV6-2/TRBV6-3|TRBJ2-7|-
TGTGCCAGCAGTTACGGCGGGAGGGGCTCCTACGAGCAGTACTTC
CASSYGGRGSYEQYF
>-|TRBV9|TRBJ1-3|few
TGTGCCAGCAGTCAGACGCCAGGGAATCCTTCTGGAAACACCATATATTTT
CASSQTPGNPSGNTIYF
>-|TRBV6-5|TRBJ2-1|few
TGTGCCAGCAGTTACTCCTCCAGCGCCCTCAGAGGTGAGCAGTTCTTC
CASSYSSSALRGEQFF
>TRBD1|TRBV5-4|TRBJ1-2|-
TGTGCAAGCAGTAGGCTGGACAGGGACTATGGCTACACCTTC
CASSRLDRDYGYTF
>TRBD1|TRBV6-5|TRBJ1-5|-
TGTGCCAGCAGTTACCTGCAGGGGGGTTTTCAGCCCCAGCATTTT
CASSYLQGGFQPQHF
>-|TRBV6-1|TRBJ2-3|-
TGTGCCAGCAGTGAAGCAACTAGCACAGATACGCAGTATTTT
CASSEATSTDTQYF
>TRBD2|TRBV19|TRBJ2-5|-
TGTGCCAGTAGCTTAGGACTAGCGGATTATGGAGAGACCCAGTACTTC
CASSLGLADYGETQYF
>-|TRBV21-1|TRBJ1-1|-
TGTGCCAGCAGCAGGGGGCCAGGAGCTTTCTTT
CASSRGPGAFF
>-|TRBV7-9|TRBJ2-1|-
TGTGCCTTCCCGGACTCCCTGGGATCCAATGAGCAGTTCTTC
CAFPDSLGSNEQFF
>TRBD2|TRBV6-5|TRBJ2-2|-
TGTGCCAGCAGTTACGTAGCGGGAGTTAGCGGGGAGCTGTTTTTT
CASSYVAGVSGELFF
>-|TRBV29-1|TRBJ1-2|-
TGCAGCGTGTACAGGTTATACTATGGCTACACCTTC
CSVYRLYYGYTF
>TRBD2|TRBV2|TRBJ2-5|-
TGTGCCAGTCGCGATAGCGGGAGGGCCGCGGAGACCCAGTACTTC
CASRDSGRAAETQYF
>-|TRBV3-1/TRBV3-2|TRBJ2-7|-
TGTGCCAGCAGCCAACCGACGGGGTCTAGGACCGAGCAGTACTTC
CASSQPTGSRTEQYF
>TRBD1|TRBV6-1|TRBJ1-2|many
TGTGCCAGCAGTGAGGGACAGAATAACTATGGCTACACCTTC
CASSEGQNNYGYTF
>TRBD2|TRBV29-1|TRBJ2-3|-
TGCAGCGTCCAGACTAGCGGGGGCACTGATACGCAGTATTTT
CSVQTSGGTDTQYF
>TRBD1|TRBV3-1/TRBV3-2|TRBJ1-1|once
TGTGCCAGCAGCCGGACTCAGGGGGCAGTGAACACTGAAGCTTTCTTT
CASSRTQGAVNTEAFF
>TRBD1|TRBV7-9|TRBJ1-2|-
TGTGCCAGCAGACGTACAGGGGGTTATGGCTACACCTTC
CASRRTGGYGYTF
>TRBD1|TRBV19|TRBJ2-1|-
TGTGCCAGTACCCTCGGACAGGGGGCGAACAATGAGCAGTTCTTC
CASTLGQGANNEQFF